The 18 T cell receptor beta chains given below trace back to one sample, sequenced in a study of glioma-infiltrating T cells after dendritic cell vaccination. The time point was: after dendritic cell vaccination, including at tumor progression/relapse. Using immunoSEQ multiplex PCR, the repertoire was profiled, and TCRdb retains in-frame clones only, with some absent. The table has some 46,000 clones, approximately 89% seen once. Material: blood, obtained after dendritic cell vaccination. The receptors derive from a human donor with glioblastoma.

The chain combines TRBV19 with TRBJ1-4; TRBD1 matches at 12 bases. This CDR3 is 16 amino acids long. Per germline, CDR1 LNHDA and CDR2 SQIVND (reference sequence). V lost 10 bases, J lost 0 bases, and 6 bases stayed unmatched. CDR3 sequence (DNA): TGTGCCACCCGGGACAGGGGGCTAGCAACTAATGAAAAACTGTTTTTT. Protein: CATRDRGLATNEKLFF.

This clone was seen a handful of times. This chain uses TRBV19 with TRBJ2-2; perhaps TRBD1 as D (7 bases). Germline lookup yields CDR1 LNHDA and CDR2 SQIVND (reference sequence). CDR3 size: 15 residues. The V gene lost 3 bases and the J gene lost 4 bases, with 12 bases spanning the gap. The CDR3 DNA sequence: TGTGCCAGTAGTATCCAGGGGGGATTCACCGGGGAGCTGTTTTTT. Protein product: CASSIQGGFTGELFF.

The rearrangement links TRBV7-3 to TRBJ2-1; 9 bases agree with TRBD2. The CDR3 sequence is 15 residues long. Germline CDR1 and CDR2: SGHTA and FQGTGA. J lost 4 bases, V lost 3 bases, and 4 bases had no gene match. As DNA, the CDR3 is TGTGCCAGCAGCTTGGGGACTAGCCGGTACAATGAGCAGTTCTTC. Its translation: CASSLGTSRYNEQFF.

Remarks on this clone: Other DNA sequences in the sample encode the same CDR3. J is TRBJ2-3 and V is TRBV9; D is unclear. Trimming shortened V by 4 bases and J by 5 bases, and 20 bases separated the two germline ends. The germline CDR1 and CDR2 sequences are SGDLS and YYNGEE. This CDR3 contains 16 residues. The CDR3 here is CASSPFLTGEVDTQYF. DNA of the CDR3: TGTGCCAGCAGCCCCTTTTTGACCGGCGAGGTAGATACGCAGTATTTT.

This clone was counted once. The V gene is TRBV4-3, the J gene TRBJ2-2; TRBD1 might be the D (5 bases). Germline CDR1 is LGHNA and CDR2 is YSLEER. The V and J ends lost 4 bases and 6 bases respectively, with 15 bases between them. The CDR3 is made up of 15 amino acids. CDR3 sequence: CASSLGQGASGELFF. As DNA, the CDR3 is TGCGCCAGCAGCCTCGGGCAGGGCGCGTCCGGGGAGCTGTTTTTT.

The chain uses TRBV19 and TRBJ2-1; TRBD2 matches 9 bases. V shed 7 bases, J shed 5 bases, and the junction held 12 bases outside the gene matches. CDR1 and CDR2 from the germline V gene are LNHDA and SQIVND (reference sequence). The CDR3 consists of 16 residues. The chain's CDR3 is CASTTRSASGNNEQFF. CDR3 in DNA: TGTGCCAGTACCACTCGGTCGGCTAGCGGGAACAATGAGCAGTTCTTC.

The chain carries TRBV9 and TRBJ1-1; D not resolved. CDR3 length equals 17 residues. The V gene's germline CDR1 is SGDLS and CDR2 YYNGEE. V lost 0 bases and J 2 bases, leaving 17 bases between the germline ends. CDR3 sequence: CASSVGPPGSVNTEAFF. The CDR3 DNA sequence: TGTGCCAGCAGCGTAGGGCCCCCCGGGTCGGTTAACACTGAAGCTTTCTTT.

J is TRBJ2-3 and V is TRBV5-1, with 14 nucleotides matching TRBD2. The CDR3 runs to 18 residues. Looked up from germline, CDR1 is SGHRS and CDR2 is YFSETQ. Losses at the gene ends were 0 bases for V and 2 bases for J; bases not matched to a gene: 5. CDR3 in amino acids: CASSLGLAGGIFTDTQYF. CDR3 DNA sequence: TGCGCCAGCAGCTTGGGACTAGCGGGAGGGATTTTCACAGATACGCAGTATTTT.

This chain connects TRBV5-1 to TRBJ2-1, with D maybe TRBD2 (5 bases). Trimming took 1 base from V and 8 from J, leaving 10 bases between them. CDR3 length: 13 amino acids. Germline V gives CDR1 SGHRS, CDR2 YFSETQ. The CDR3 DNA sequence: TGCGCCAGCAGCTTGACTAGGGTCGATGAGCAGTTCTTC. Residues: CASSLTRVDEQFF.

The V call is TRBV2, the J call TRBJ2-3, with D possibly TRBD1 on 7 matching bases. This CDR3 is 17 amino acids long. The V gene lost 1 base and the J gene lost 1 base, with 15 bases spanning the gap. Per the germline V gene, CDR1 is SNHLY and CDR2 is FYNNEI. The chain's CDR3 is CASSEDLGRGGTDTQYF. For the CDR3, the DNA is TGTGCCAGCAGTGAAGATTTGGGCAGGGGGGGCACAGATACGCAGTATTTT.

The chain couples TRBV18 to TRBJ1-3; 8 positions match TRBD1. The CDR3 consists of 17 residues. Trimming at V came to 2 bases and at J to 0 bases, leaving 6 bases not matched to a gene. CDR1 KGHSH and CDR2 LQKENI come from the germline V gene. The CDR3 nucleotides are TGTGCCAGCTCACCAGCGTTTACAGGGGGCTCTGGAAACACCATATATTTT. This sequence encodes CASSPAFTGGSGNTIYF.

The chain is built from TRBV28 and TRBJ2-1, with 16 bases aligning to TRBD2. The J segment lost 15 bases and the V segment lost 5 bases, leaving 10 bases of the junction unmatched. CDR3 length: 15 residues. Germline V CDR1 and CDR2: MDHEN, SYDVKM. In DNA, the CDR3 is TGTGCCAGCAGTACGGGACTAGCGGGAGGGCCGAGGGTGTTCTTC. Encoded protein: CASSTGLAGGPRVFF.

This clone has only one observation. This sequence joins TRBV29-1 and TRBJ2-7, with 15 bases matching TRBD2. Germline lookup yields CDR1 SQVTM and CDR2 ANQGSEA. The V and J ends lost 7 bases and 7 bases, in that order; junction bases with no gene match: 14. This CDR3 contains 16 residues. The chain's CDR3 is CSAGTSGRSYGWEQYF. The CDR3 region has the DNA TGCAGCGCCGGGACTAGCGGGAGGTCCTATGGTTGGGAGCAGTACTTC.

The J gene is TRBJ1-6, the V gene TRBV4-1; TRBD1 aligns across 9 bases. CDR1 and CDR2 from the germline V gene are MGHRA and YSYEKL. There are 15 residues in the CDR3. Trimming removed 4 bases from V and 10 bases from J; junction bases left unmatched: 8. The DNA for the CDR3 is TGCGCCAGCAGCCCGAAGGACAGGGGTTACTCACCCCTCCACTTT. Residues: CASSPKDRGYSPLHF.

The chain couples TRBV5-1 to TRBJ2-1, with 8 bases that match TRBD2. The CDR3 has 15 residues. Looked up from germline, CDR1 is SGHRS and CDR2 is YFSETQ. V lost 7 bases, J lost 8 bases, and 14 bases stayed unmatched. CDR3 sequence (DNA): TGCGCCAGCTCCTCCAGCGGGAGTCCTTGGCATGAGCAGTTCTTC. This sequence encodes CASSSSGSPWHEQFF. The variable domain in full, with the rest retrieved from reference TRBV5-1 and TRBJ2-1, is KAGVTQTPRYLIKTRGQQVTLSCSPISGHRSVSWYQQTPGQGLQFLFEYFSETQRNKGNFPGRFSGRQFSNSRSEMNVSTLELGDSALYLCASSSSGSPWHEQFFGPGTRLTVL.

The chain joins TRBV28 to TRBJ1-5; no reliable D call. This CDR3 is built from 16 residues. The V end was cut by 5 bases, the J end by 4 bases, with 18 bases between. Germline lookup yields CDR1 MDHEN and CDR2 SYDVKM. The CDR3 region has the DNA TGTGCCAGCAGTGCGTGGTCCGCGGGAACTAATCAGCCCCAGCATTTT. Translating it yields CASSAWSAGTNQPQHF.

V is TRBV7-8 and J is TRBJ1-1, with D possibly being TRBD1 (5 bases). Germline V gene sequence: CDR1 SGHVS, CDR2 FQNEAQ. V gave up 5 bases and J gave up 3 bases, with 10 bases separating them. The CDR3 runs to 13 residues. CDR3 coding DNA: TGTGCCAGCAGCCTAAGGGGTGACACTGAAGCTTTCTTT. Amino acid sequence: CASSLRGDTEAFF.

For this clone: The same CDR3 also results from other DNA sequences found in this sample. J is TRBJ2-3 and V is TRBV7-2; tentatively, D is TRBD2 (5 bases). V was clipped by 1 base and J by 1 base, with 9 bases between them. The V gene's germline CDR1 is SGHTA and CDR2 FQGNSA. This CDR3 has 15 amino acids. The CDR3: CASSLGGSGTDTQYF. As DNA, the CDR3 is TGTGCCAGCAGCTTAGGCGGGTCTGGCACAGATACGCAGTATTTT.